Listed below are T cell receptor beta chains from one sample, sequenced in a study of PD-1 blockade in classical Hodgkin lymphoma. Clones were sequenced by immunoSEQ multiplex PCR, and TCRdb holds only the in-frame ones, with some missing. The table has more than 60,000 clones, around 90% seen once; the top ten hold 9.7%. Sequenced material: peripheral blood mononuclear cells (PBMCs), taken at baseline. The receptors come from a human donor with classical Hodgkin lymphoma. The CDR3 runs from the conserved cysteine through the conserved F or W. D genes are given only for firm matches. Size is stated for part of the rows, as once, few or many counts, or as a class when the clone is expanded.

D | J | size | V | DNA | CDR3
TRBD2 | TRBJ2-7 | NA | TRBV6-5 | TGTGCCAGCAGCCTCGGACTAGCGGACTACGAGCAGTACTTC | CASSLGLADYEQYF
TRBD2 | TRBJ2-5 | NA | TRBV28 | TGTGCCAGCGGGACTAGCGGGAGATACCAAGAGACCCAGTACTTC | CASGTSGRYQETQYF
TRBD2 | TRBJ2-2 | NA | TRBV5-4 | TGTGCCAGCAGCCCTAATAGCGGGGGGAACACCGGGGAGCTGTTTTTT | CASSPNSGGNTGELFF
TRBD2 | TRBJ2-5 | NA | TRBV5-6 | TGTGCCAGCAGGCTGGGAGGGGTACCTAAAGAGACCCAGTACTTC | CASRLGGVPKETQYF
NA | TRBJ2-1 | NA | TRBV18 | TGTGCCAGCTCACCACCTACGCCATCCTCCTACAATGAGCAGTTCTTC | CASSPPTPSSYNEQFF
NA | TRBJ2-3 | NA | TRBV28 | TGTGCCAGCAGTAGGGACGAGGGGATCTCCACAGATACGCAGTATTTT | CASSRDEGISTDTQYF
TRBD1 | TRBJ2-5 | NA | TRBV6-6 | TGTGCCAGCAGTTACCCAGACAGGGGGCGTGGGGAGACCCAGTACTTC | CASSYPDRGRGETQYF
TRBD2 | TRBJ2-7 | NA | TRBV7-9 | TGTGCCAGCAGCTTAGCACCCGCCGGGACTAGCGGTGAGCAGTACTTC | CASSLAPAGTSGEQYF
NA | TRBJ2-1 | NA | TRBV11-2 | TGTGCCAGCAACCGCTTTATAGGGGAACCTGGTGAGCAGTTCTTC | CASNRFIGEPGEQFF
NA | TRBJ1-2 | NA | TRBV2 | TGTGCCAGCAGTGAGTCGGCGCAGGGGAGATATGGCTACACCTTC | CASSESAQGRYGYTF
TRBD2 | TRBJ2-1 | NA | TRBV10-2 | TGCGCCAGCAGTAGACTAGCGGGGGGTTATGAGCAGTTCTTC | CASSRLAGGYEQFF
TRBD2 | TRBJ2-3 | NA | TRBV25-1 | TGTGCCAGCAGTGAAGGCGGGGGGGCAACAGATACGCAGTATTTT | CASSEGGGATDTQYF
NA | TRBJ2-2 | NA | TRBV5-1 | TGCGCCAGCAATTGGGGCCTCGTCACCGGGGAGCTGTTTTTT | CASNWGLVTGELFF
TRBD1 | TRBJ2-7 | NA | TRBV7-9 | TGTGCCAGCAGCTTAGCACAGGGGTGGGAGTACGAGCAGTACTTC | CASSLAQGWEYEQYF
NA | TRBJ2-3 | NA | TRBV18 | TGTGCCAGCTCACCGGAGACAGATACGCAGTATTTT | CASSPETDTQYF
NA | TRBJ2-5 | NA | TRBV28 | TGTGCCAGCAGCTCCCGGGGGCCCCAGCACCAAGAGACCCAGTACTTC | CASSSRGPQHQETQYF
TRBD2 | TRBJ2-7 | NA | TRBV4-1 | TGCGCCAGCAGCCTCACCGGGACTAGGGACTCCTACGAGCAGTACTTC | CASSLTGTRDSYEQYF
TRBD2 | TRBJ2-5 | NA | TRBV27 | TGTGCCAGCAGTTTAACTAGCGGGGGAGAGACCCAGTACTTC | CASSLTSGGETQYF
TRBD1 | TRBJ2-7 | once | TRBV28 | TGTGCCAGCAGCTCCGAGACAGGGCCCGAGCAGTACTTC | CASSSETGPEQYF
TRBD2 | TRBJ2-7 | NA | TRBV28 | TGTGCCAGCAGTCCCCCAGGTAGCGGGAGGTACGAGCAGTACTTC | CASSPPGSGRYEQYF
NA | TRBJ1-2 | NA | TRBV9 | TGTGCCAGCAGCGTAGAGATGGGTTTCTATGGCTACACCTTC | CASSVEMGFYGYTF
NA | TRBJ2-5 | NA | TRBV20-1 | TGCAGTACCAGATCGTCGGAGACCCAGTACTTC | CSTRSSETQYF
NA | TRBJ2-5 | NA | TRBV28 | TGTGCCAGCAGTTTCTTCCCGGGGGAGACCCAGTACTTC | CASSFFPGETQYF
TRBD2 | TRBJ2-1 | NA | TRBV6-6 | TGTGCCAGCAGTTACGGGATAGCGGGAGCCGATGAGCAGTTCTTC | CASSYGIAGADEQFF
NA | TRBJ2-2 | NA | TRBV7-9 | TGTGCCACGCAGAGGGGGGAAAACACCGGGGAGCTGTTTTTT | CATQRGENTGELFF
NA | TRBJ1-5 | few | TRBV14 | TGTGCCAGCAGCCTAAGGGGCCAGCCCCAGCATTTT | CASSLRGQPQHF
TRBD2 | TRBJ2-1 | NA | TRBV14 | TGTGCCAGCAGCCGCACTAGCGGATTTAACAATGAGCAGTTCTTC | CASSRTSGFNNEQFF
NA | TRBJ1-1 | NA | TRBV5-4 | TGTGCCAGCGCCCTAGGGGACCGGACTGAAGCTTTCTTT | CASALGDRTEAFF
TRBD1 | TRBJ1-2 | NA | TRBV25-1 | TGTGCCAGCAGCGGACAGGAGTCTAGTTATGGCTACACCTTC | CASSGQESSYGYTF
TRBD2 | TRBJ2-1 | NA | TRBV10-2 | TGCGCCAGCAGTGAGACTAGCGGACCCTCCTACAATGAGCAGTTCTTC | CASSETSGPSYNEQFF
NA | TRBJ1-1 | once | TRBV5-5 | TGTGCCAGCAGCTTGGCCAAGGGTGGGAACACTGAAGCTTTCTTT | CASSLAKGGNTEAFF
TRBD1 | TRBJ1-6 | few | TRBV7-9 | TGTGCCAGCAGCGACAGGGGTGGAGTGGGTTCACCCCTCCACTTT | CASSDRGGVGSPLHF
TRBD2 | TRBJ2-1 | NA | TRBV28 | TGTGCCAGCAGTTTAATGCGGGGGGGGTACAATGAGCAGTTCTTC | CASSLMRGGYNEQFF
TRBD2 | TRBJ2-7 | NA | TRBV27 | TGTGCCAGCAGTCATAGATTGGGCCCAGCGGGAGAGTCCTACGAGCAGTACTTC | CASSHRLGPAGESYEQYF
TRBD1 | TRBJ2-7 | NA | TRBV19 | TGTGCCAGTAGTGACAGGGGCGATCCCTCCTACGAGCAGTACTTC | CASSDRGDPSYEQYF
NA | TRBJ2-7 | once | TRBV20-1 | TGCAGTGCTAGATTGGGGAACGAGCAGTACTTC | CSARLGNEQYF